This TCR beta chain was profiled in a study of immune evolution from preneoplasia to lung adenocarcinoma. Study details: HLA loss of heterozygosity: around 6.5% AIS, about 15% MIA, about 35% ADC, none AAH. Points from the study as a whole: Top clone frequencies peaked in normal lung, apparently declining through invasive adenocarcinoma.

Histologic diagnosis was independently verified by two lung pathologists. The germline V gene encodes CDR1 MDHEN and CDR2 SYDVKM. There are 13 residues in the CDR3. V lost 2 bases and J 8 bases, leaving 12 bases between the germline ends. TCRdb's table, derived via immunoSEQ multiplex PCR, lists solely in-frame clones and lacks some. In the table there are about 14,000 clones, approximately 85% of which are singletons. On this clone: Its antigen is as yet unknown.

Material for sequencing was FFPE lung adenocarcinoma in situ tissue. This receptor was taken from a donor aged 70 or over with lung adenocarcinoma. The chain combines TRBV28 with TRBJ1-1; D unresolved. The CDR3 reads CASSLLILGEAFF. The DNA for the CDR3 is TGTGCCAGCAGTTTACTGATCCTTGGAGAAGCTTTCTTT.